A single sample gave rise to the 21 T cell receptor beta chains below, sequenced in a study of T cell changes during pregnancy in multiple sclerosis (dated by TCRdb to the late 2010s). Receptor libraries were prepared by the immunoSEQ multiplex PCR assay. TCRdb provides this immuneACCESS table in a form limited to in-frame rearrangements. Some clones are lacking; in checked studies, under half of them reflect an unresolved V gene, and why the rest are absent is not known. The sample table holds 25,000 to 35,000 clones, of which about 89% were seen once. The ten most abundant clones make up 5% to 7.5% of the sample. Sequencing was performed on CD8+ T cells from peripheral blood mononuclear cells, taken before pregnancy. These receptors originate from a female donor with multiple sclerosis, enrolled in a pregnancy study.

The gene calls are TRBV4-3 and TRBJ2-3, with 9 bases aligning to TRBD2. With V trimmed by 3 bases and J by 3 bases, 10 bases remained unmatched. Looked up from germline, CDR1 is LGHNA and CDR2 is YSLEER. The CDR3 extends over 17 amino acids. This CDR3 reads CASSQQDSGSGTDTQYF. The DNA of the CDR3 is TGCGCCAGCAGCCAGCAAGATAGCGGGAGTGGTACAGATACGCAGTATTTT.

The V gene is TRBV29-1, the J gene TRBJ2-7; maybe TRBD1 (7 bases). Germline loops: CDR1 SQVTM, CDR2 ANQGSEA. V was shortened by 4 bases and J by 6 bases, with 13 bases between the two germline ends. This CDR3 contains 12 residues. Written as DNA, the CDR3 is TGCAGCGTTGCGCCAGGGGGGTCCGAGCAGTACTTC. Its protein product is CSVAPGGSEQYF.

The chain is built from TRBV7-9 and TRBJ2-3; D unclear. The CDR3 totals 13 residues. Trimming took 5 bases from V and 0 from J, leaving 6 bases between them. CDR1 is SEHNR and CDR2 is FQNEAQ in the germline V gene (reference sequence). The CDR3 sequence is CASSPESTDTQYF. Here the CDR3 DNA reads TGTGCCAGCAGCCCGGAGAGCACAGATACGCAGTATTTT.

V and J are TRBV7-2 and TRBJ2-7; TRBD2 matches at 7 bases. There are 15 residues in the CDR3. CDR1 is SGHTA and CDR2 is FQGNSA in the germline V gene. V lost 0 bases, J lost 3 bases, and 5 bases stayed unmatched. The CDR3 here is CASSLAGGRGYEQYF. CDR3 nucleotide sequence: TGTGCCAGCAGCTTAGCGGGAGGGCGGGGCTACGAGCAGTACTTC.

The genes are TRBV4-3 and TRBJ2-1; weak D call: TRBD2 (5 bases). Germline V gene data show CDR1 as LGHNA and CDR2 as YSLEER. Trimming stripped 4 bases from V and 5 bases from J, with 12 bases between. This CDR3 is built from 14 residues. The CDR3 region has the DNA TGCGCCAGCAGCCGGACCGTTAGCGACAATGAGCAGTTCTTC. Its protein product is CASSRTVSDNEQFF.

This chain uses TRBV9 with TRBJ1-1, with 7 bases that match TRBD1. The V and J ends lost 3 bases and 0 bases, in that order; junction bases with no gene match: 5. This CDR3 has 15 residues. Germline assignment: CDR1 SGDLS and CDR2 YYNGEE. Here the CDR3 DNA reads TGTGCCAGCAGCGCCCCAGGGGGAATGAACACTGAAGCTTTCTTT. Translated, it gives CASSAPGGMNTEAFF.

V is TRBV6-6 and J is TRBJ2-1; D unresolved. V was trimmed by 5 bases and J by 6 bases, leaving 11 bases between them. CDR1 and CDR2 (germline): MNHNY, SVGAGI (reference sequence). The CDR3 runs to 13 residues. CDR3 DNA: TGTGCCAGCAGTCAACTGACTGGCAATGAGCAGTTCTTC. It translates to CASSQLTGNEQFF.

The V gene is TRBV6-5, the J gene TRBJ2-3; D uncertain. V was trimmed by 2 bases and J by 5 bases, leaving 8 bases between them. This CDR3 has 13 amino acids. Germline V lookup: CDR1 MNHEY, CDR2 SVGAGI. CDR3 amino acids: CASSYGAGDTQYF. The CDR3 coding sequence is TGTGCCAGCAGTTACGGAGCTGGAGATACGCAGTATTTT.

This chain links TRBV11-3 with TRBJ2-1; D gene uncertain. The CDR3 is made up of 19 amino acids. Per the germline V gene, CDR1 is SGHNT and CDR2 is YENEEA. Trimming took 0 bases from V and 0 from J, leaving 18 bases between them. The CDR3 DNA follows: TGTGCCAGCAGCTTAGATATTCGCTTTCAGACATTCTCCTACAATGAGCAGTTCTTC. Amino acid sequence: CASSLDIRFQTFSYNEQFF.

The chain recombines TRBV6-7 with TRBJ1-2, with TRBD1 matching 8 bases. TRBV6-7 qualifies as an ORF whose function is uncertain. This CDR3 spans 15 amino acids. Losses at the gene ends were 8 bases for V and 6 bases for J; bases not matched to a gene: 14. CDR3 sequence (DNA): TGTGCCAGCTTTAGTAACAGACAGGGGCGCGATGGCTACACCTTC. This translates into CASFSNRQGRDGYTF.

The chain employs TRBV4-1 and TRBJ1-1, with 8 bases that match TRBD1. CDR1 MGHRA and CDR2 YSYEKL come from the germline V gene. Losses at the gene ends were 2 bases for V and 1 base for J; bases not matched to a gene: 3. This CDR3 has 15 residues. Here the CDR3 DNA reads TGCGCCAGCAGCCAAAGACAGGGGCGGAACACTGAAGCTTTCTTT. Translated, it gives CASSQRQGRNTEAFF.

The chain recombines TRBV20-1 with TRBJ1-2; D remains unclear. Trimming pared 3 bases from V and 7 bases from J, leaving 9 bases between. From germline, CDR1 is DFQATT and CDR2 SNEGSKA (reference sequence). The CDR3 is made up of 11 amino acids. CDR3 coding DNA: TGCAGTGCTAGCACCCTAACTGGCTACACCTTC. This encodes CSASTLTGYTF.

The chain employs TRBV10-3 and TRBJ2-1, with 8 bases matching TRBD2. V was pared by 0 bases and J by 6 bases, with 4 bases of the junction left unmatched. The germline V gene has CDR1 ENHRY and CDR2 SYGVKD. This CDR3 region has 15 residues. The CDR3 nucleotides read TGTGCCATCAGTGAGTCAACGAGCGGGGGCAATGAGCAGTTCTTC. Its protein is CAISESTSGGNEQFF.

V usage is TRBV6-6 and J usage is TRBJ2-4; 8 nucleotides agree with TRBD2. CDR1 is MNHNY and CDR2 is SVGAGI in the germline V gene (reference sequence). This CDR3 region has 15 residues. Trimming at V came to 5 bases and at J to 6 bases, leaving 9 bases not matched to a gene. Here the CDR3 reads CASSDYGRARNIQYF. The DNA of the CDR3 is TGTGCCAGCAGTGACTACGGGAGGGCCCGAAACATTCAGTACTTC.

The chain carries TRBV21-1 and TRBJ2-7; TRBD2 reflects the table's D call only, with no check against the DNA. TRBV21-1 is shown as a pseudogene. CDR3 length: 13 amino acids. DNA for the CDR3: TGTGCCAGCAGCAAAGCGGTGAGGTACGAGCAGTACTTC. Protein product: CASSKAVRYEQYF.

J is TRBJ2-2 and V is TRBV2; D uncertain. CDR3 length: 13 residues. Germline CDR1 SNHLY, CDR2 FYNNEI. Trimming cost V 1 base and J 4 bases, with 4 bases left between them. CDR3 nucleotide sequence: TGTGCCAGCAGTGAAGGGCCCACCGGGGAGCTGTTTTTT. This codes for CASSEGPTGELFF.

This chain uses TRBV6-5 with TRBJ1-1; a weak D match, TRBD1 (6 bases). Germline CDR1 is MNHEY and CDR2 is SVGAGI. Trimming pared 4 bases from V and 0 bases from J, leaving 12 bases between. The CDR3 spans 15 residues. The CDR3 protein is CASSSRGGLNTEAFF. In DNA, the CDR3 is TGTGCCAGCAGTTCCCGGGGGGGCTTGAACACTGAAGCTTTCTTT.

This clone was seen a single time. V usage is TRBV27 and J usage is TRBJ1-3; tentatively, D is TRBD1 (6 bases). Germline V gene sequence: CDR1 MNHEY, CDR2 SMNVEV (reference sequence). V was clipped by 0 bases and J by 12 bases, with 15 bases between them. The CDR3 has 14 amino acids. The CDR3 nucleotides read TGTGCCAGCAGTTTATCCAGGGGTTCTACGGGCATATATTTT. Translation gives CASSLSRGSTGIYF.

The chain joins TRBV6-1 to TRBJ1-2; 7 nucleotides align to TRBD1. Germline CDR1 and CDR2: MNHNS and SASEGT. Trimming removed 4 bases from V and 4 bases from J; junction bases left unmatched: 6. This CDR3 is 14 amino acids long. The CDR3 region has the DNA TGTGCCAGCAGTGTCGGACAGGACGGCTATGGCTACACCTTC. As protein: CASSVGQDGYGYTF.

This chain joins TRBV19 and TRBJ2-7; possibly TRBD2 for D (7 bases). The germline gives CDR1 LNHDA, CDR2 SQIVND (reference sequence). This CDR3 spans 16 amino acids. Trimming shortened V by 11 bases and J by 3 bases, and 26 bases separated the two germline ends. This CDR3 reads CAASKKSSRGGYEQYF. The DNA of the CDR3 is TGTGCCGCAAGTAAGAAGAGTTCTAGGGGGGGCTACGAGCAGTACTTC.

The gene calls are TRBV4-3 and TRBJ2-7; D is perhaps TRBD2 (5 bases). The CDR3 runs 15 residues. V was pared by 1 base and J by 5 bases, with 15 bases between. CDR1 and CDR2 from the germline V gene are LGHNA and YSLEER. The CDR3 loop reads CASSQGTLSPDEQYF. The CDR3 coding sequence is TGCGCCAGCAGCCAAGGGACTTTAAGCCCCGACGAGCAGTACTTC.